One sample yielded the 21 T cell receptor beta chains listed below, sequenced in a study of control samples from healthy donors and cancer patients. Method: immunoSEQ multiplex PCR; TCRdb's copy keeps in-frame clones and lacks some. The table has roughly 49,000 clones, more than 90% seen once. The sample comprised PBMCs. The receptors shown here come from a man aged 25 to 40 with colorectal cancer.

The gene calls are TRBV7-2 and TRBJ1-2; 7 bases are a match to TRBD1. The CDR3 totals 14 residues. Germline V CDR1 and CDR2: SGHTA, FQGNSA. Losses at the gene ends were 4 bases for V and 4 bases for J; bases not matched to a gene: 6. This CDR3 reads CASSSQGRGYGYTF. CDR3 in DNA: TGTGCCAGCAGCTCACAGGGGAGGGGCTATGGCTACACCTTC.

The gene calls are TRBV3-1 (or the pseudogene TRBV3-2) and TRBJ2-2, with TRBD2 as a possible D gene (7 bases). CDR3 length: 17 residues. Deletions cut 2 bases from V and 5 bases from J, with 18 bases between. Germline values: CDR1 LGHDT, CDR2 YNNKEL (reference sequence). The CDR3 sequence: CASSQKGGTRFTGELFF. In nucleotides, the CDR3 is TGTGCCAGCAGCCAAAAGGGGGGGACCCGCTTTACCGGGGAGCTGTTTTTT.

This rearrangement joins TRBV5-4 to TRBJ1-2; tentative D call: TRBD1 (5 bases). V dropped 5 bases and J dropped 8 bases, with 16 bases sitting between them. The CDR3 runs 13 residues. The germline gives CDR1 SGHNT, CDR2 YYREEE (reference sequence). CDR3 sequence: CASRWDRGGGYTF. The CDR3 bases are TGTGCCAGCAGATGGGATAGGGGTGGAGGCTACACCTTC.

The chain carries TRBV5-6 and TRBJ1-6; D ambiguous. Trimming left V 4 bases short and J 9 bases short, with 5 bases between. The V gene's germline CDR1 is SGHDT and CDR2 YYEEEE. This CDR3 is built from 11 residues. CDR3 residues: CASSRSSPLHF. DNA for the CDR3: TGTGCCAGCAGCCGGAGTTCACCCCTCCACTTT.

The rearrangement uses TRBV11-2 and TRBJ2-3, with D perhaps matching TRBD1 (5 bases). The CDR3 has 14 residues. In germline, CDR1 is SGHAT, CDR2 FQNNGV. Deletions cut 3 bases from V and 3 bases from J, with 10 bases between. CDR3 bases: TGTGCCAGCAGCTTCGGACATTCGACAGATACGCAGTATTTT. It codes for CASSFGHSTDTQYF.

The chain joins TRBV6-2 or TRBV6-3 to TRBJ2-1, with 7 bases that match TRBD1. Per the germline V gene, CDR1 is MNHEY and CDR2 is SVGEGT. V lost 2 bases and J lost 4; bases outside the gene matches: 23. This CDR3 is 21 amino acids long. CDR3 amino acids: CASSYNLRGLAALSDYNEQFF. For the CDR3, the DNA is TGTGCCAGCAGTTACAACCTCAGGGGGTTAGCCGCGCTTTCGGATTACAATGAGCAGTTCTTC.

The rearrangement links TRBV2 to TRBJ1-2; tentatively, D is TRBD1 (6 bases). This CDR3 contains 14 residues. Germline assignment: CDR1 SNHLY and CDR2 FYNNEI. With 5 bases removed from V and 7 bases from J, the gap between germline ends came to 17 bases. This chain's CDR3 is CASSYREVSGGYTF. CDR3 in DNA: TGTGCCAGCAGTTACAGGGAGGTTAGCGGTGGCTACACCTTC.

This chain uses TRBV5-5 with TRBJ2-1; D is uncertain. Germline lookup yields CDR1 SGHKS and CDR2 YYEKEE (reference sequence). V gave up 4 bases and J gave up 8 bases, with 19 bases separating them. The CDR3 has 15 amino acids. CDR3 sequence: CASSALPDPRDEQFF. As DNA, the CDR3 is TGTGCCAGCAGCGCACTACCAGATCCTAGGGATGAGCAGTTCTTC. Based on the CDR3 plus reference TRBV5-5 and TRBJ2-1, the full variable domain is DAGVTQSPTHLIKTRGQQVTLRCSPISGHKSVSWYQQVLGQGPQFIFQYYEKEERGRGNFPDRFSARQFPNYSSELNVNALLLGDSALYLCASSALPDPRDEQFFGPGTRLTVL.

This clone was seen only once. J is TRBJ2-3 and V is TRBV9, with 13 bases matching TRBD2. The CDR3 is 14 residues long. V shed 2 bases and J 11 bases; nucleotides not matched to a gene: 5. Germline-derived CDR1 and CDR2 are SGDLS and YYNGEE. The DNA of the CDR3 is TGTGCCAGCAGCGTCACTAGCGGGGGGGACATGCAGTATTTT. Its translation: CASSVTSGGDMQYF.

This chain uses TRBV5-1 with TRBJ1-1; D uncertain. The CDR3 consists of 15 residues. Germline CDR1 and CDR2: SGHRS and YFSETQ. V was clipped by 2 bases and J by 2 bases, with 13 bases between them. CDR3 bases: TGCGCCAGCAGCTTCCTCACCTCCGGAAACACTGAAGCTTTCTTT. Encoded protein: CASSFLTSGNTEAFF. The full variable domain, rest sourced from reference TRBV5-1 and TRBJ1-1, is KAGVTQTPRYLIKTRGQQVTLSCSPISGHRSVSWYQQTPGQGLQFLFEYFSETQRNKGNFPGRFSGRQFSNSRSEMNVSTLELGDSALYLCASSFLTSGNTEAFFGQGTRLTVV.

The CDR3: CASTGGRKKLFF. CDR3 bases: TGTGCCAGCACCGGGGGGCGCAAAAAACTGTTTTTT. This chain joins TRBV6-6 and TRBJ1-4; D possibly corresponds to TRBD1 (6 bases). This CDR3 is built from 12 residues. Germline values: CDR1 MNHNY, CDR2 SVGAGI (reference sequence). V was clipped by 7 bases and J by 9 bases, with 12 bases between them.

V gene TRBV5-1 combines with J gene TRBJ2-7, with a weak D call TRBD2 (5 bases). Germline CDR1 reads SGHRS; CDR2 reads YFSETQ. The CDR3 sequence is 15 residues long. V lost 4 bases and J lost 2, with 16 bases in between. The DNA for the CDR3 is TGCGCCAGCAGCCTAGACGGGGAAGGGACCTACGAGCAGTACTTC. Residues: CASSLDGEGTYEQYF.

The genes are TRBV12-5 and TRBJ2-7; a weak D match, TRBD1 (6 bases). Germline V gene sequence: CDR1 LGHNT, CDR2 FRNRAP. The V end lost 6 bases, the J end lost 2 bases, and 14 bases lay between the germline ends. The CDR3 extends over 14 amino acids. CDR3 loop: CASGPGQFPYEQYF. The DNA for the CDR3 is TGTGCTAGTGGCCCGGGACAATTCCCCTACGAGCAGTACTTC. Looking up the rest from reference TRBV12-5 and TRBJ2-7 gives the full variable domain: DARVTQTPRHKVTEMGQEVTMRCQPILGHNTVFWYRQTMMQGLELLAYFRNRAPLDDSGMPKDRFSAEMPDATLATLKIQPSEPRDSAVYFCASGPGQFPYEQYFGPGTRLTVT.

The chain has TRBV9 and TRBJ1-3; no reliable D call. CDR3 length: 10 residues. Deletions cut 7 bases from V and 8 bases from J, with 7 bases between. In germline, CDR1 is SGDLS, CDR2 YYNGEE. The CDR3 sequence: CASGEDTIYF. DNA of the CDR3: TGTGCCAGCGGGGAGGACACCATATATTTT.

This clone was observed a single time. The CDR3 DNA is TGCAGCGTTGAGACAGGGGACGGAGGAGGCTACAATGAGCAGTTCTTC. This encodes CSVETGDGGGYNEQFF. The chain links TRBV29-1 to TRBJ2-1; TRBD1 agrees at 8 bases. Trimming removed 3 bases from V and 3 bases from J; junction bases left unmatched: 10. Germline V lookup: CDR1 SQVTM, CDR2 ANQGSEA. This CDR3 contains 16 residues.

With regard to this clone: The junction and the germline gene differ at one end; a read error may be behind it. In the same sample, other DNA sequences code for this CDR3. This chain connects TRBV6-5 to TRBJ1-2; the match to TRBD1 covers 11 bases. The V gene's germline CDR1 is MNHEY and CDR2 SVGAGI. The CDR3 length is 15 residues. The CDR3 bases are TGTGCTAGCAGTCTTAATTGGGACAGGGGGGAAGGCTACACCTTC. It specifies CASSLNWDRGEGYTF.

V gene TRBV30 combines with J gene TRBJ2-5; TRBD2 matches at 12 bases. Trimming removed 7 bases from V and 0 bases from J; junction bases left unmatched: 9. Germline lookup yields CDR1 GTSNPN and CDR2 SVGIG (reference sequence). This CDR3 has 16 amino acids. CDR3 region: CAYRLAGVFYQETQYF. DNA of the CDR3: TGTGCCTACCGACTAGCGGGGGTTTTTTACCAAGAGACCCAGTACTTC.

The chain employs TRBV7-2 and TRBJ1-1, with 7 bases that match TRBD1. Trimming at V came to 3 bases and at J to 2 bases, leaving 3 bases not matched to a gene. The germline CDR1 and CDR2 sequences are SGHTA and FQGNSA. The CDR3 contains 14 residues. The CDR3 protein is CASSFYRGNTEAFF. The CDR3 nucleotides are TGTGCCAGCAGCTTCTACAGGGGAAACACTGAAGCTTTCTTT.

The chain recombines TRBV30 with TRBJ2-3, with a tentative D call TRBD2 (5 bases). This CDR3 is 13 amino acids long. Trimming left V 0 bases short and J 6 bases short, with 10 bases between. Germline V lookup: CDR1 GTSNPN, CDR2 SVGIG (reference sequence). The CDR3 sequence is CAWSVRGVDTQYF. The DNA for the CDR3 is TGTGCCTGGAGTGTACGGGGTGTTGATACGCAGTATTTT.

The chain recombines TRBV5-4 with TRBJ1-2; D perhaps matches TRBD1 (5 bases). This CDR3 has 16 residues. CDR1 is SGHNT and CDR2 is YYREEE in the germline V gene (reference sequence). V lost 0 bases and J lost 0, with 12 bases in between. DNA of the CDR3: TGTGCCAGCAGCTTGGTAGGTACAGGCGCTAACTATGGCTACACCTTC. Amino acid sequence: CASSLVGTGANYGYTF. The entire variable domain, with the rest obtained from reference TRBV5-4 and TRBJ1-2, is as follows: ETGVTQSPTHLIKTRGQQVTLRCSSQSGHNTVSWYQQALGQGPQFIFQYYREEENGRGNFPPRFSGLQFPNYSSELNVNALELDDSALYLCASSLVGTGANYGYTFGSGTRLTVV.

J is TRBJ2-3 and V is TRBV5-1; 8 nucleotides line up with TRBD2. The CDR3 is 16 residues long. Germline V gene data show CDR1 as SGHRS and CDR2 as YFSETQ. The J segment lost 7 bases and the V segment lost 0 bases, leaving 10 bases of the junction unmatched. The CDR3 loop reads CASSLVSGGRRNTQYF. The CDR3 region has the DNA TGCGCCAGCAGCTTGGTCAGCGGGGGTAGAAGAAATACGCAGTATTTT.